The entry that follows covers one T cell receptor (beta chain) sequence. Antigen: not known. Profiled with immunoSEQ multiplex PCR; TCRdb holds only in-frame clones, not every one. This table has approximately 180,000 clones, around 90% appearing once. Germline V gene sequence: CDR1 MGHRA, CDR2 YSYEKL. The CDR3 sequence is 15 residues long. V was pared by 3 bases and J by 3 bases, with 4 bases of the junction left unmatched. This specimen comes from a study of T cell responses to AZD1222 COVID-19 vaccine. Study outcomes and limitations: Donors were mostly white British, more females; clonal diversity possibly underestimated. No repertoire was sampled before or during the peak T cell response, only after it.

This receptor was identified in an adult in good health. The material was peripheral blood, obtained on day 0 of AZD1222 vaccination. The chain recombines TRBV4-1 with TRBJ2-7; 11 positions match TRBD2. CDR3 in amino acids: CASSQLTSGSYEQYF. DNA of the CDR3: TGCGCCAGCAGCCAGCTCACTAGCGGGAGCTACGAGCAGTACTTC.